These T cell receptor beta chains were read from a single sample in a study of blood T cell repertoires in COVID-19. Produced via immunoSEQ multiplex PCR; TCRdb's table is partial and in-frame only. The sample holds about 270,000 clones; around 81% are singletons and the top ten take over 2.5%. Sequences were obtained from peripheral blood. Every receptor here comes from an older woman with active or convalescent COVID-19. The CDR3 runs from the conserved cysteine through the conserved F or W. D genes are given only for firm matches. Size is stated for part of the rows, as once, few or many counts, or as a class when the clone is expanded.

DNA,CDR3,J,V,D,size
TGTGCCAGCAGCCTCGGGGACAGGGGAGATAATTCACCCCTCCACTTT,CASSLGDRGDNSPLHF,TRBJ1-6,TRBV7-8,TRBD1,-
TGCGCCAGCAGCCACACCACTAGCGGGAAACACTACAATGAGCAGTTCTTC,CASSHTTSGKHYNEQFF,TRBJ2-1,TRBV4-3,TRBD2,-
TGTGCCTGGAGTGCGACAGCAGGAACATACAATGAGCAGTTCTTC,CAWSATAGTYNEQFF,TRBJ2-1,TRBV30,-,-
TGTGCCACCAGTGATTTGTTGGCTCCTGGAAACACCATATATTTT,CATSDLLAPGNTIYF,TRBJ1-3,TRBV24-1,-,-
TGTGCCAGTGGTCACTGGGGGACTAGCGGGGGCCATTACAATGAGCAGTTCTTC,CASGHWGTSGGHYNEQFF,TRBJ2-1,TRBV19,TRBD2,-
TGTGCCAGCAGTTGGGGTGGAGGTCCGACCTACGAGCAGTACTTC,CASSWGGGPTYEQYF,TRBJ2-7,TRBV6-5,-,-
TGTGCCAGCAGCGTAGATACCGGGGGGAATAATTCACCCCTCCACTTT,CASSVDTGGNNSPLHF,TRBJ1-6,TRBV9,-,-
TGTGCCAGCAGCCCCCCAGGACTAGCGGGGGTAGATACGCAGTATTTT,CASSPPGLAGVDTQYF,TRBJ2-3,TRBV3-1/TRBV3-2,TRBD2,-
TGTGCCAGCAGTGCGGCAGGGAGGACTGAAGCTTTCTTT,CASSAAGRTEAFF,TRBJ1-1,TRBV6-4,-,-
TGTGCCTGGAGTATAGTGGGCCCAGATACGCAGTATTTT,CAWSIVGPDTQYF,TRBJ2-3,TRBV30,-,-
TGTGCTAGTGGTTCGGACACCCTATACACTGAAGCTTTCTTT,CASGSDTLYTEAFF,TRBJ1-1,TRBV12-5,-,-
TGTGCCAGCTCACCGTCGGGACAGCACAACACCGGGGAGCTGTTTTTT,CASSPSGQHNTGELFF,TRBJ2-2,TRBV18,TRBD1,-
TGTGCCAGCAGCTTCGGCCCGGGGTCGAACACCGGGGAGCTGTTTTTT,CASSFGPGSNTGELFF,TRBJ2-2,TRBV11-2,-,few
TGTGCCAGCTCACCAATGACAGGGGGTACTGAAGCTTTCTTT,CASSPMTGGTEAFF,TRBJ1-1,TRBV18,TRBD1,-
TGCGCCAGCAGTCCTCCGGGACAGGGTCAGCCCCAGCATTTT,CASSPPGQGQPQHF,TRBJ1-5,TRBV10-2,TRBD1,few
TGTGCCAGCAGTTCAGACTCCTATGGCTACACCTTC,CASSSDSYGYTF,TRBJ1-2,TRBV27,-,-
TGCGCCAGCAGTCTCGGGGCCGGGGAGCTGTTTTTT,CASSLGAGELFF,TRBJ2-2,TRBV4-3,-,-
TGTGCCAGCAGCGTGGATCCGGACTTCACCGGGGAGCTGTTTTTT,CASSVDPDFTGELFF,TRBJ2-2,TRBV9,-,-
TGTGCCAGCAGTGATCAACGTGGAGGGCGCGGCTACACCTTC,CASSDQRGGRGYTF,TRBJ1-2,TRBV6-1,-,-
TGTGCCAGTAGTATGCGGGCTCGAGAGTGGAGCGGTTATGGCTACACCTTC,CASSMRAREWSGYGYTF,TRBJ1-2,TRBV19,-,-
TGTGCCAGCAGCACCACCGTTAGGGGGACAGGGACACCGGGCGGGGAGCTGTTTTTT,CASSTTVRGTGTPGGELFF,TRBJ2-2,TRBV3-1/TRBV3-2,TRBD1,-
TGTGCCTGGAGCGCAGGGGCGGGCACAGATACGCAGTATTTT,CAWSAGAGTDTQYF,TRBJ2-3,TRBV30,-,-
TGTGCCAGCAGCCGAACGACAGGAAACACTGAAGCTTTCTTT,CASSRTTGNTEAFF,TRBJ1-1,TRBV3-1/TRBV3-2,-,-
TGTGCCATGCAGGACAGCCTCACAGATACGCAGTATTTT,CAMQDSLTDTQYF,TRBJ2-3,TRBV10-3,-,-
TGTGCCAGCGGCACACAGGGGGCGGAACTGTTTTTT,CASGTQGAELFF,TRBJ1-4,TRBV2,TRBD1,-
TGTGCCAGCAGCCGACTAGCGGGGGTTACAAACACCGGGGAGCTGTTTTTT,CASSRLAGVTNTGELFF,TRBJ2-2,TRBV6-2/TRBV6-3,TRBD2,-
TGTGCCAGCAAGAACCGGGAGCTGAGGTGGGATGGCTACACCTTC,CASKNRELRWDGYTF,TRBJ1-2,TRBV2,-,-
TGCGCCAGCAGCTTGGAATACAGGGAATTTAGAAATGAGCAGTTCTTC,CASSLEYREFRNEQFF,TRBJ2-1,TRBV5-1,-,-
TGTGCCGGAAGATGGACTGCGAACACTGAAGCTTTCTTT,CAGRWTANTEAFF,TRBJ1-1,TRBV21-1,-,-
TGCAGCGCTACGCAACAGAGCTTGAACACTGAAGCTTTCTTT,CSATQQSLNTEAFF,TRBJ1-1,TRBV29-1,-,few